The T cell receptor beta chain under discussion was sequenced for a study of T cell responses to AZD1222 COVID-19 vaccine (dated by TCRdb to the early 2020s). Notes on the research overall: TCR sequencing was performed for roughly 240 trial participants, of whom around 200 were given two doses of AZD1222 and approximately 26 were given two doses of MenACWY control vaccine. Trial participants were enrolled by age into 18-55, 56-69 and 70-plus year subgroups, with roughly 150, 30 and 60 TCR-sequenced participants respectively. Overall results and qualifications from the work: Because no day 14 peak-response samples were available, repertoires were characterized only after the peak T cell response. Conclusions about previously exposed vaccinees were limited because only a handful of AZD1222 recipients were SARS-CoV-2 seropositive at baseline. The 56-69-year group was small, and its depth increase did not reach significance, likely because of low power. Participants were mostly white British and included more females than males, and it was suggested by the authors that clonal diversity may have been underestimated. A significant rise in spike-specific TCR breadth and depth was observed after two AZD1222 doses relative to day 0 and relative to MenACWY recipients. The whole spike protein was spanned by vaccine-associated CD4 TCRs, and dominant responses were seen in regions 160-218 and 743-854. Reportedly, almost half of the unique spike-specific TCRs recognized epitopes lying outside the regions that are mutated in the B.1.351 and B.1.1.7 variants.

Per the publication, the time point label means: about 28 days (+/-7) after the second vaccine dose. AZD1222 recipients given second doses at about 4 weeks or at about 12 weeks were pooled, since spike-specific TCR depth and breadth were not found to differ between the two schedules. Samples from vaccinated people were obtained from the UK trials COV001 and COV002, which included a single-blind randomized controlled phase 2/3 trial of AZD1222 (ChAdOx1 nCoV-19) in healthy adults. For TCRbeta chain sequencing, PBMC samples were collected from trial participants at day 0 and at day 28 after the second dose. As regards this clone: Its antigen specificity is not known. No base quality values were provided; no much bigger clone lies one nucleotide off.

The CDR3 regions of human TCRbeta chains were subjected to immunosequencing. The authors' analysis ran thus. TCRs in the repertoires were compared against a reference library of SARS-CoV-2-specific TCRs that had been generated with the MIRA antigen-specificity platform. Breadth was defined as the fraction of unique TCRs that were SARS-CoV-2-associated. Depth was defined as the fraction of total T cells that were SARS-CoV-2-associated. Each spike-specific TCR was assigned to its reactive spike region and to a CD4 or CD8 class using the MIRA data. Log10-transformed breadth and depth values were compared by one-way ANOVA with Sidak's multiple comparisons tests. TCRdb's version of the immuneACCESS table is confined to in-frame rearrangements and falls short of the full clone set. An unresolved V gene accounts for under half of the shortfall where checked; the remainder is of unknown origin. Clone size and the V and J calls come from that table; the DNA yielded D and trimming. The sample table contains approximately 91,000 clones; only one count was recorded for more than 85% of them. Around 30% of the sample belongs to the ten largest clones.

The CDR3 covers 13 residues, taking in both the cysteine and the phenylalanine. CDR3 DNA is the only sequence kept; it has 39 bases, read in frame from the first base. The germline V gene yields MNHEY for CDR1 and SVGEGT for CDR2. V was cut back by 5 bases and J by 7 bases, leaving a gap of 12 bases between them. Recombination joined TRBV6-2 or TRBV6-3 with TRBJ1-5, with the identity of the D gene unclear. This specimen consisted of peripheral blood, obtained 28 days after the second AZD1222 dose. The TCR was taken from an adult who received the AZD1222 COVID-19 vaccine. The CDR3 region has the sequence CASSLFSNQPQHF. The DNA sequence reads TGTGCCAGCAGTCTGTTCTCGAACCAGCCCCAGCATTTT.